These T cell receptor beta chains were read from a single sample in a study of PD-1 blockade in classical Hodgkin lymphoma. Method: immunoSEQ multiplex PCR; TCRdb's copy keeps in-frame clones and lacks some. The sample has over 25,000 clones, more than 70% seen once. Input material: CD4+ T cells from blood. These TCRs come from a human donor with classical Hodgkin lymphoma. Each CDR3 is given with its conserved first and last residue. Each record gives: clone size, J gene, D gene, V gene, CDR3 DNA, CDR3 protein. A D gene is named only where the DNA matches it firmly. For some rows the clone size is stated as once, few or many, or as a class when expanded; others skip it.

>-|TRBJ2-1|-|TRBV11-1
TGTGCCAGCAGCACCCCTACGGTCGGTGAGCAGTTCTTC
CASSTPTVGEQFF
>-|TRBJ2-7|TRBD1|TRBV6-5
TGTGCCAGCAGCCTTACCGGGACAGGGTTCTACGAGCAGTACTTC
CASSLTGTGFYEQYF
>once|TRBJ2-2|TRBD2|TRBV5-6
TGTGCCAGCAGCACGGGAGGACTAGCGGGAGTGAAGCTGTTTTTT
CASSTGGLAGVKLFF
>-|TRBJ2-7|TRBD2|TRBV30
TGTGCCTGGAGTGAAGGACTAGCGGGAAGCGAGCAGTACTTC
CAWSEGLAGSEQYF
>-|TRBJ2-3|-|TRBV5-4
TGTGCCAGCAGCTTTGCGAGGAGTTTTAGCACAGATACGCAGTATTTT
CASSFARSFSTDTQYF
>-|TRBJ2-1|TRBD1|TRBV11-2
TGTGCCAGCAGCTTGGGACAGAACTCCTACAATGAGCAGTTCTTC
CASSLGQNSYNEQFF
>-|TRBJ1-1|-|TRBV5-1
TGCGCCAGCAGCTTGGAGGGAGCCTTAATAGCTTTCTTT
CASSLEGALIAFF
>-|TRBJ1-2|TRBD1|TRBV28
TGTGCCAGCAGTTTAATCTTGACAGGGGGCGCAGTTGGCTACACCTTC
CASSLILTGGAVGYTF
>-|TRBJ2-1|TRBD2|TRBV7-7
TGTGCCAGCAGCGATTCTAGCGGGGATTTTAATGAGCAGTTCTTC
CASSDSSGDFNEQFF
>once|TRBJ1-2|TRBD1|TRBV15
TGTGCCACCAGCAGAGGGGGACAGGGGGCCGCTAACTATGGCTACACCTTC
CATSRGGQGAANYGYTF
>-|TRBJ2-3|-|TRBV5-1
TGCGCCAGCAGCTTGGTCGGGGATGGAGATACGCAGTATTTT
CASSLVGDGDTQYF
>-|TRBJ2-3|-|TRBV6-6
TGTGCCAGCAGCCCGGGGGTGATGGTTACGCAGTATTTT
CASSPGVMVTQYF
>-|TRBJ2-1|TRBD2|TRBV6-1
TGTGCCAGCAGAGCCGGGACTAGCGGGAGCAATGAGCAGTTCTTC
CASRAGTSGSNEQFF
>-|TRBJ2-7|-|TRBV5-6
TGTGCCAGCAGCTTGCGCCGCACTCGGGAGTACTTC
CASSLRRTREYF
>few|TRBJ1-1|-|TRBV5-1
TGCGCCAGCACCCCGGGGGGGATCGACACTGAAGCTTTCTTT
CASTPGGIDTEAFF
>-|TRBJ2-3|TRBD2|TRBV7-3
TGTGCCAGCAGCCCCGCGGGGCTAGCGGGAGGGCACACAGATACGCAGTATTTT
CASSPAGLAGGHTDTQYF
>-|TRBJ1-1|-|TRBV4-2
TGTGCCAGCAGCCAAGTGGGGTCCGTTACTGAAGCTTTCTTT
CASSQVGSVTEAFF
>-|TRBJ2-5|TRBD2|TRBV9
TGTGCCAGCAGCGTAGCTGATAGCGGGTACCAAGAGACCCAGTACTTC
CASSVADSGYQETQYF
>-|TRBJ2-1|-|TRBV7-3
TGTGCCAGCAGCTTAGAGGGAGCCGGCTCCAATGAGCAGTTCTTC
CASSLEGAGSNEQFF
>-|TRBJ2-2|-|TRBV7-2
TGTGCCAGCAGCCTAGCAGGGAAGGGGACCGGGGAGCTGTTTTTT
CASSLAGKGTGELFF
>few|TRBJ2-7|-|TRBV6-6
TGTGCCAGCAGTTACCAACGCTACGAGCAGTACTTC
CASSYQRYEQYF
>-|TRBJ1-5|-|TRBV2
TGTGCCAGCAGCGAAGGACTTTTGGGCAATCAGCCCCAGCATTTT
CASSEGLLGNQPQHF
>-|TRBJ1-3|-|TRBV18
TGTGCCAGCTCACCCTCTGGACGGGACTACTCTGGAAACACCATATATTTT
CASSPSGRDYSGNTIYF
>-|TRBJ2-3|-|TRBV11-3
TGTGCCAGCAGCTTAGGTGGTAGTACCACAGATACGCAGTATTTT
CASSLGGSTTDTQYF
>-|TRBJ1-2|-|TRBV5-6
TGTGCCAGCAGACCCGGGCCCGAGGATGGCTACACCTTC
CASRPGPEDGYTF
>-|TRBJ1-6|-|TRBV10-3
TGTGCCATCAGTGAGTCAAAGCGGGGCGGTGCGAATTCACCCCTCCACTTT
CAISESKRGGANSPLHF
>-|TRBJ2-7|-|TRBV10-3
TGTGCCATCAGTGATGGTCTCGTGGGTTACGAGCAGTACTTC
CAISDGLVGYEQYF
>-|TRBJ2-7|-|TRBV30
TGTGCCTGGAGCACCGGAGGCAGGGCCTGCGAGCAGTACTTC
CAWSTGGRACEQYF
>-|TRBJ2-7|-|TRBV19
TGTGCCAGTAGTGCCGCCCCTACCTACGAGCAGTACTTC
CASSAAPTYEQYF
>-|TRBJ2-4|-|TRBV7-7
TGTGCCAGCAGCGATGGGACTCAACGGGCCATTCAGTACTTC
CASSDGTQRAIQYF
>few|TRBJ2-1|TRBD2|TRBV6-5
TGTGCCAGCAGTTATGAGGGAGGGCCGTACAATGAGCAGTTCTTC
CASSYEGGPYNEQFF
>-|TRBJ1-1|TRBD1|TRBV6-5
TGTGCCAGCACCCCCGACAGGGTGGGCACTGAAGCTTTCTTT
CASTPDRVGTEAFF
>-|TRBJ2-3|TRBD2|TRBV5-4
TGTGCCAGCAGCTTTAGCGGGAGCGGGGCAGATACGCAGTATTTT
CASSFSGSGADTQYF
>once|TRBJ2-7|-|TRBV29-1
TGCAGCGTTGAAGATCTTCAGGAGAGCGAGCAGTACTTC
CSVEDLQESEQYF
>-|TRBJ2-7|TRBD1|TRBV11-2
TGTGCCAGCAGCTGGACAGGGGCAAAAGTCTACGAGCAGTACTTC
CASSWTGAKVYEQYF
>-|TRBJ2-1|TRBD2|TRBV27
TGTGCCAGCAGTTCCGGACTAGCGGGGTACAATGAGCAGTTCTTC
CASSSGLAGYNEQFF
>-|TRBJ2-1|TRBD2|TRBV11-2
TGTGCCAGCACCCACCGTGGTGCGGGAGTGTGGAATGAGCAGTTCTTC
CASTHRGAGVWNEQFF
>-|TRBJ2-5|-|TRBV5-4
TGTGCCAGCAGTCTTTACGGGGCGGAAGAGACCCAGTACTTC
CASSLYGAEETQYF
>-|TRBJ1-5|-|TRBV5-5
TGTGCCAGCAGCTTGTTTGAAGGGAGCGGGGCCGGTCAGCCCCAGCATTTT
CASSLFEGSGAGQPQHF
>-|TRBJ1-1|-|TRBV6-5
TGTGCCAGCAGTTACGGGGGGTCGAACACTGAAGCTTTCTTT
CASSYGGSNTEAFF
>-|TRBJ1-6|-|TRBV7-9
TGTGCCAGCAGCCTGGACAGCGTCTATAATTCACCCCTCCACTTT
CASSLDSVYNSPLHF
>-|TRBJ1-5|-|TRBV7-9
TGTGCCAGCAGCCTTGACAGGTATCAGCCCCAGCATTTT
CASSLDRYQPQHF
>-|TRBJ2-1|-|TRBV7-9
TGTGCCAGCAGCTTAGGATCTAACCTGTTCGATGAGCAGTTCTTC
CASSLGSNLFDEQFF
>-|TRBJ2-7|TRBD1|TRBV5-4
TGTGCCAGCAGCCCAGGGACAGGATCCTCCTACGAGCAGTACTTC
CASSPGTGSSYEQYF
>-|TRBJ1-5|-|TRBV4-2
TGTGCCAGCAGCCAAGTTTCGGGGCCCAATCAGCCCCAGCATTTT
CASSQVSGPNQPQHF
>once|TRBJ1-2|-|TRBV9
TGTGCCAGCAGCCCCTCCGGAGGGGGCTATGGCTACACCTTC
CASSPSGGGYGYTF
>-|TRBJ2-7|TRBD2|TRBV10-2
TGCGCCAGCAGTGAGTCGGGGGGAGGGTCCTACGAGCAGTACTTC
CASSESGGGSYEQYF
>-|TRBJ2-7|-|TRBV15
TGTGCCACCAGCAGAGATCTGGCACAGGCCTACGAGCAGTACTTC
CATSRDLAQAYEQYF
>-|TRBJ1-5|-|TRBV10-3
TGTGCCATCAGTGGTCAGGGCAATCAGCCCCAGCATTTT
CAISGQGNQPQHF
>-|TRBJ2-2|-|TRBV2
TGTGCCAGCACTACAAGCGGGAACACCGGGGAGCTGTTTTTT
CASTTSGNTGELFF
>-|TRBJ2-1|-|TRBV14
TGTGCCAGCAGCGGCAGGGTCGCCTACAATGAGCAGTTCTTC
CASSGRVAYNEQFF
>-|TRBJ2-7|TRBD2|TRBV5-1
TGCGCCAGCAGCTTGCGGGGACTAGCTTACGAGCAGTACTTC
CASSLRGLAYEQYF
>-|TRBJ1-1|-|TRBV6-5
TGTGCCAGCACCGGGTTAGGGGTGGGCACTGAAGCTTTCTTT
CASTGLGVGTEAFF
>-|TRBJ2-1|TRBD1|TRBV5-4
TGTGCCAGCAGCTCGAAAGGGGGCAGCCACAATGAGCAGTTCTTC
CASSSKGGSHNEQFF
>once|TRBJ2-7|TRBD1|TRBV27
TGTGCCAGCAGACCGTTCTTGGACAGGGAGAGATTCTACTTC
CASRPFLDRERFYF
>-|TRBJ1-2|TRBD1|TRBV5-1
TGCGCCAGCAGCTCCGACAGGGGTGGCTATGGCTACACCTTC
CASSSDRGGYGYTF
>-|TRBJ1-5|-|TRBV2
TGTGCCAGCAGCCTAGGACTGTCCCCCAATCAGCCCCAGCATTTT
CASSLGLSPNQPQHF
>-|TRBJ1-2|-|TRBV7-2
TGTGCCAGCAGCACCCCCCCGGGGGGGACTGGCTACACCTTC
CASSTPPGGTGYTF
>-|TRBJ2-7|-|TRBV2
TGTGCCAGCAGTGCTATCGGGACCGGGGAGGAGCAGTACTTC
CASSAIGTGEEQYF